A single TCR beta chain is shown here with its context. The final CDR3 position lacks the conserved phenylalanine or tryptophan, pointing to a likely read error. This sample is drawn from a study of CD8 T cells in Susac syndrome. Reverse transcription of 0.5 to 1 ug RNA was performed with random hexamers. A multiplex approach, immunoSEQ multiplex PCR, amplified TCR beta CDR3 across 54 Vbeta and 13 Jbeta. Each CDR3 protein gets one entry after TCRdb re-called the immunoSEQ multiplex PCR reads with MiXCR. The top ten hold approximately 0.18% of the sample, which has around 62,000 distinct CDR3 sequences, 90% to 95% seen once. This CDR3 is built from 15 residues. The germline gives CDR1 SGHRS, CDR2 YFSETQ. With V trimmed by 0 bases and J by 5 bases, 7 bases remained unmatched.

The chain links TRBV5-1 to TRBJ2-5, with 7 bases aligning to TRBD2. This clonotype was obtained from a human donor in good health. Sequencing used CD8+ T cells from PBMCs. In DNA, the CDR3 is TGCGCCAGCAGCTTGGTGTCCCCCGGGAGGGAGACCCAGTACCTC. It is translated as CASSLVSPGRETQYL.